Shown below are 8 T cell receptor beta chains from a single sample sequenced in a study of T cell repertoires in cytomegalovirus infection. Antigen specificity for these receptors is unknown. TCRdb analysed the reads with MiXCR anew, one entry per CDR3 protein. The sample has approximately 1,000,000 distinct CDR3 sequences; approximately 31% are singletons. The sample consisted of cultured CD8+ T cells from PBMCs, taken from culture after CMV antigen stimulation. These receptor sequences come from a human donor in good health (CMV status not recorded). Some clones in this sample may be carry-over from other donors' samples.

The chain couples TRBV28 to TRBJ1-2; D is unclear. CDR3 length equals 14 residues. Per the germline V gene, CDR1 is MDHEN and CDR2 is SYDVKM. The V and J ends lost 8 bases and 2 bases respectively, with 15 bases between them. The CDR3 is CASSLIAPNYGYTF. The CDR3 nucleotides are TGTGCCAGCTCCTTAATAGCTCCGAACTATGGCTACACCTTC.

There are many counts of this clonotype. The genes are TRBV7-8 and TRBJ2-5; TRBD2 might be the D (6 bases). From germline, CDR1 is SGHVS and CDR2 FQNEAQ. V lost 5 bases, J lost 4 bases, and 17 bases lay in between. The CDR3 has 15 residues. This chain's CDR3 is CASSKPGLLSETQYF. DNA of the CDR3: TGTGCCAGCAGCAAGCCGGGACTCCTATCAGAGACCCAGTACTTC. Using reference TRBV7-8 and TRBJ2-5 for the parts outside the CDR3, the full variable domain is GAGVSQSPRYKVAKRGQDVALRCDPISGHVSLFWYQQALGQGPEFLTYFQNEAQLDKSGLPSDRFFAERPEGSVSTLKIQRTQQEDSAVYLCASSKPGLLSETQYFGPGTRLLVL.

In this sample, this clonotype turned up a few times. The chain recombines TRBV24-1 with TRBJ2-1, with TRBD2 matching over 10 bases. CDR3 length: 16 amino acids. Trimming cost V 3 bases and J 7 bases; bases outside gene matches: 8. Germline CDR1 KGHDR, CDR2 SFDVKD. DNA for the CDR3: TGTGCCACCAGTGATATCAGCGGGGGGGCCGGGAATGAGCAGTTCTTC. It encodes CATSDISGGAGNEQFF.

This clonotype was recorded a few times. This sequence joins TRBV6-5 and TRBJ2-1; 11 bases align to TRBD1. The J segment lost 7 bases and the V segment lost 6 bases, leaving 11 bases of the junction unmatched. Germline assignment: CDR1 MNHEY and CDR2 SVGAGI. The CDR3 is 16 amino acids. This chain's CDR3 is CASSTAGTGGSNEQFF. The CDR3 coding sequence is TGTGCCAGCAGCACAGCCGGGACAGGGGGTTCTAATGAGCAGTTCTTC.

The V and J genes are TRBV19 and TRBJ1-6; no reliable D call. The length of the CDR3 is 15 residues. Deletions cut 3 bases from V and 5 bases from J, with 11 bases between. The germline V gene has CDR1 LNHDA and CDR2 SQIVND (reference sequence). DNA of the CDR3: TGTGCCAGTAGTATGACGGCAGGCGATAATTCACCCCTCCACTTT. Translated, it gives CASSMTAGDNSPLHF.

A few counts support this clonotype. The J gene is TRBJ2-7, the V gene TRBV4-1; possibly TRBD2 for D (5 bases). Looked up from germline, CDR1 is MGHRA and CDR2 is YSYEKL. This CDR3 is 13 amino acids long. V lost 7 bases and J lost 0, with 10 bases in between. CDR3 amino acids: CASTQEGSYEQYF. CDR3 coding DNA: TGCGCCAGCACTCAAGAGGGCTCCTACGAGCAGTACTTC.

This clonotype was found many times. The chain carries TRBV7-6 and TRBJ2-1; D gene unclear. CDR3 length equals 15 residues. Germline CDR1 SGHVS, CDR2 FNYEAQ. The V end lost 4 bases, the J end lost 0 bases, and 10 bases lay between the germline ends. CDR3 DNA: TGTGCCAGCAGCTCTTTATCCAGCTCCTACAATGAGCAGTTCTTC. This translates into CASSSLSSSYNEQFF.

A few counts support this clonotype. The chain employs TRBV7-9 and TRBJ1-2, with 7 bases lining up with TRBD1. The CDR3 runs to 11 residues. Germline V gives CDR1 SEHNR, CDR2 FQNEAQ (reference sequence). With V trimmed by 10 bases and J by 8 bases, 7 bases remained unmatched. The CDR3 nucleotides are TGTGCCACCGACAGGGTTGCGGGCTACACCTTC. This translates into CATDRVAGYTF.